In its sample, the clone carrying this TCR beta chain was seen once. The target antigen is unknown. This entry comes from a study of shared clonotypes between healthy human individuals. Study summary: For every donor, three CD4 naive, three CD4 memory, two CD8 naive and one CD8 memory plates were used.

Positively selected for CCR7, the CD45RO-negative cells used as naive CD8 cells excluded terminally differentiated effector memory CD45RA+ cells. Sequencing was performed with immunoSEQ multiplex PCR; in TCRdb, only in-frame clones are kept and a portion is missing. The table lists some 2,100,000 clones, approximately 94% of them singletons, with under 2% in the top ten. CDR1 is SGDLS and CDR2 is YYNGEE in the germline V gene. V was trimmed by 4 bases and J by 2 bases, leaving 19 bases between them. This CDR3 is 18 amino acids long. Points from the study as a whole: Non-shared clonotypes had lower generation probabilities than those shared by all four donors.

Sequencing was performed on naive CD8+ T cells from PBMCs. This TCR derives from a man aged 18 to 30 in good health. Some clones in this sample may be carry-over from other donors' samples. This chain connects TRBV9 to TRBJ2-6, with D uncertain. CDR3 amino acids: CASSPRGRYGTGANVLTF. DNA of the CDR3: TGTGCCAGCAGCCCCCGTGGGCGTTACGGTACTGGGGCCAACGTCCTGACTTTC.